One sample yielded the 27 T cell receptor beta chains listed below, sequenced in a study of early T cells in non-severe SARS-CoV-2 infection. A single record per CDR3 protein comes from TCRdb applying MiXCR to the 5' RACE reads. The table records around 33,000 distinct CDR3 sequences, about 4.2% of them present only once. The sequenced sample consisted of whole blood. These receptors were obtained from an adult who was a healthcare worker with PCR-confirmed SARS-CoV-2 infection or an uninfected control (not recorded which).

This clonotype was observed many times. The chain joins TRBV20-1 to TRBJ2-7; D is perhaps TRBD2 (7 bases). The V end was cut by 4 bases, the J end by 6 bases, with 10 bases between. Germline lookup yields CDR1 DFQATT and CDR2 SNEGSKA (reference sequence). This CDR3 region has 11 residues. CDR3 protein: CSAKGGLEQYF. For the CDR3, the DNA is TGCAGTGCTAAGGGGGGGCTCGAGCAGTACTTC.

This clonotype was counted only a few times. The J gene is TRBJ2-7, the V gene TRBV20-1; 7 bases match TRBD2. Germline CDR1 is DFQATT and CDR2 is SNEGSKA (reference sequence). Trimming removed 4 bases from V and 2 bases from J; junction bases left unmatched: 11. The CDR3 has 15 amino acids. In DNA form, the CDR3 reads TGCAGTGCTAACCCGCATCGGGGGGACCCCTACGAGCAGTACTTC. Protein product: CSANPHRGDPYEQYF.

The genes are TRBV28 and TRBJ1-1, with D maybe TRBD1 (6 bases). Germline V lookup: CDR1 MDHEN, CDR2 SYDVKM. The length of the CDR3 is 14 residues. V lost 6 bases and J 0 bases, leaving 11 bases between the germline ends. CDR3 bases: TGTGCCAGCAGATTTGACAGGATGAACACTGAAGCTTTCTTT. It specifies CASRFDRMNTEAFF.

The J gene is TRBJ2-7, the V gene TRBV7-9, with 9 bases aligning to TRBD2. The CDR3 length is 18 residues. The V gene's germline CDR1 is SEHNR and CDR2 FQNEAQ (reference sequence). The junction had 11 bases not matched to a gene; V was cut back by 2 bases and J by 0 bases. The DNA of the CDR3 is TGTGCCAGCAGCTTAATAGGTAGCGGGGGCCGGAGCTCCTACGAGCAGTACTTC. Amino acids: CASSLIGSGGRSSYEQYF. The full variable domain, completed using reference TRBV7-9 and TRBJ2-7, is DTGVSQNPRHKITKRGQNVTFRCDPISEHNRLYWYRQTLGQGPEFLTYFQNEAQLEKSRLLSDRFSAERPKGSFSTLEIQRTEQGDSAMYLCASSLIGSGGRSSYEQYFGPGTRLTVT.

There are many counts of this clonotype. The rearrangement uses TRBV6-5 and TRBJ2-7, with TRBD1 identical over 11 bases. The junction had 5 bases not matched to a gene; V was cut back by 0 bases and J by 4 bases. From germline, CDR1 is MNHEY and CDR2 SVGAGI. The CDR3 runs 16 residues. In nucleotides, the CDR3 is TGTGCCAGCAGTTACTCGTTTTGGGACAGGGGGTACGAGCAGTACTTC. It specifies CASSYSFWDRGYEQYF.

This clonotype was counted many times. The CDR3 DNA reads TGCGCCAGCAGCTTGGGGGGGAACGAGCAGTTCTTC. Protein: CASSLGGNEQFF. The chain is built from TRBV5-1 and TRBJ2-1; tentatively, D is TRBD1 or TRBD2 (5 bases each). CDR3 length equals 12 residues. The V gene's germline CDR1 is SGHRS and CDR2 YFSETQ. V was cut by 0 bases and J by 10 bases, with 8 bases left in between.

This clonotype was detected ten times or more. The chain uses TRBV7-9 and TRBJ2-7, with 8 bases fitting TRBD2. The CDR3 loop spans 17 amino acids. Germline CDR1 and CDR2: SEHNR and FQNEAQ (reference sequence). V was clipped by 6 bases and J by 2 bases; unmatched bases: 15. The CDR3 sequence: CASSRSGASEVPYEQYF. DNA for the CDR3: TGTGCCAGCAGTCGTAGCGGGGCTTCTGAGGTTCCCTACGAGCAGTACTTC.

This clonotype came up many times. This chain joins TRBV11-2 and TRBJ2-2; D is possibly TRBD2 (6 bases). Trimming left V 7 bases short and J 2 bases short, with 14 bases between. Germline-derived CDR1 and CDR2 are SGHAT and FQNNGV. The CDR3 covers 15 residues. CDR3 sequence (DNA): TGTGCCAGCACCCGCCGGGGGTTAAACACCGGGGAGCTGTTTTTT. Protein product: CASTRRGLNTGELFF.

There are many counts of this clonotype. The CDR3, as DNA: TGCAGCGTTGTAAGGCGGGACTCCTACAATGAGCAGTTCTTC. This encodes CSVVRRDSYNEQFF. J is TRBJ2-1 and V is TRBV29-1, with D possibly matching TRBD2 (6 bases). CDR1 is SQVTM and CDR2 is ANQGSEA in the germline V gene. V was shortened by 4 bases and J by 0 bases, with 10 bases between the two germline ends. The CDR3 extends over 14 amino acids.

This clonotype was counted ten times or more. The chain carries TRBV7-6 and TRBJ2-7; D remains ambiguous. The V end lost 2 bases, the J end lost 5 bases, and 10 bases lay between the germline ends. Germline V lookup: CDR1 SGHVS, CDR2 FNYEAQ. The CDR3 spans 13 residues. The DNA of the CDR3 is TGTGCCAGCAGCTTAACGGTGGAGAACGAGCAGTACTTC. Translating gives CASSLTVENEQYF.

The sample holds many counts of this clonotype. The V call is TRBV2, the J call TRBJ2-1; either TRBD1 or TRBD2 may fit D (6 bases each). The CDR3 extends over 15 amino acids. Trimming took 6 bases from V and 6 from J, leaving 18 bases between them. Germline values: CDR1 SNHLY, CDR2 FYNNEI. The CDR3 DNA follows: TGTGCCAGCAGAGGCTACAGGGTGGGGGGCAATGAGCAGTTCTTC. Translating it yields CASRGYRVGGNEQFF. Full variable domain (remainder filled in from reference TRBV2 and TRBJ2-1): EPEVTQTPSHQVTQMGQEVILRCVPISNHLYFYWYRQILGQKVEFLVSFYNNEISEKSEIFDDQFSVERPDGSNFTLKIRSTKLEDSAMYFCASRGYRVGGNEQFFGPGTRLTVL.

At least ten counts were recorded for this clonotype. The chain joins TRBV6-1 to TRBJ2-4, with D possibly being TRBD2 (5 bases). The CDR3 has 15 amino acids. The V end lost 3 bases, the J end lost 0 bases, and 9 bases lay between the germline ends. Germline-derived CDR1 and CDR2 are MNHNS and SASEGT. In DNA, the CDR3 is TGTGCCAGCAGTGACATCGGGATAGCCAAAAACATTCAGTACTTC. Encoded protein: CASSDIGIAKNIQYF.

The chain combines TRBV28 with TRBJ2-7, with 10 nucleotides matching TRBD2. The CDR3 runs 15 residues. The V gene end was trimmed by 6 bases and the J gene end by 3 bases; junction bases not matched to a gene: 8. Per germline, CDR1 MDHEN and CDR2 SYDVKM. This CDR3 is CASRLGLALNYEQYF. The CDR3 nucleotides are TGTGCCAGCAGGCTGGGACTAGCGCTGAACTACGAGCAGTACTTC. Using reference TRBV28 and TRBJ2-7 for the parts outside the CDR3, the full variable domain is DVKVTQSSRYLVKRTGEKVFLECVQDMDHENMFWYRQDPGLGLRLIYFSYDVKMKEKGDIPEGYSVSREKKERFSLILESASTNQTSMYLCASRLGLALNYEQYFGPGTRLTVT.

This clonotype has ten or more counts. The chain links TRBV7-3 to TRBJ1-1; unclear D gene. The ends were cut back, 3 bases at V and 1 base at J, with 6 bases in the middle. Looked up from germline, CDR1 is SGHTA and CDR2 is FQGTGA. The CDR3 runs to 13 residues. Here the CDR3 DNA reads TGTGCCAGCAGCTTTGACGGGAACACTGAAGCTTTCTTT. It encodes CASSFDGNTEAFF.

This clonotype was detected ten times or more. This rearrangement joins TRBV5-1 to TRBJ1-1; D gene unclear. CDR3 size: 16 residues. Germline-derived CDR1 and CDR2 are SGHRS and YFSETQ. Trimming removed 0 bases from V and 1 base from J, with 13 bases in between. The CDR3 reads CASSLAGLMKNTEAFF. The CDR3 DNA sequence: TGCGCCAGCAGCTTGGCCGGGCTAATGAAGAACACTGAAGCTTTCTTT.

The table lists this clonotype with many counts. The chain has TRBV19 and TRBJ2-2; D perhaps matches TRBD1 (5 bases). V was shortened by 3 bases and J by 4 bases, with 12 bases between the two germline ends. The CDR3 covers 15 residues. The germline V gene encodes CDR1 LNHDA and CDR2 SQIVND (reference sequence). CDR3 region: CASSMWGAGTGELFF. CDR3 DNA sequence: TGTGCCAGTAGTATGTGGGGCGCTGGCACCGGGGAGCTGTTTTTT.

This clonotype occurred many times. The V call is TRBV12-3 or TRBV12-4, the J call TRBJ1-5; 8 bases line up with TRBD1. V shed 6 bases, J shed 0 bases, and the junction held 22 bases outside the gene matches. The CDR3 is 21 amino acids. CDR3 protein: CASSTTFGAGGISYSNQPQHF. As DNA, the CDR3 is TGTGCCAGCAGCACCACATTCGGGGCAGGGGGCATCTCATATAGCAATCAGCCCCAGCATTTT.

CDR3 region: CASSIVRARGVRTGELFF. The CDR3 DNA reads TGTGCCAGTAGTATAGTTCGGGCTCGGGGAGTTCGCACCGGGGAGCTGTTTTTT. The chain couples TRBV19 to TRBJ2-2; weak D call: TRBD2 (5 bases). Trimming shortened V by 1 base and J by 4 bases, and 19 bases separated the two germline ends. This CDR3 is 18 amino acids long. Germline CDR1 reads LNHDA; CDR2 reads SQIVND (reference sequence).

This clonotype has more than one count but fewer than ten. The rearrangement joins TRBV3-1 to TRBJ1-2; 7 bases are a match to TRBD1. V shed 7 bases, J shed 7 bases, and the junction held 9 bases outside the gene matches. The germline CDR1 and CDR2 sequences are LGHDT and YNNKEL (reference sequence). This CDR3 spans 13 amino acids. The CDR3: CASTPGTAVGYTF. CDR3 in DNA: TGTGCCAGCACCCCCGGGACAGCCGTTGGCTACACCTTC.

This clonotype was counted ten times or more. This chain uses TRBV11-2 with TRBJ1-4; the D is unclear. The germline CDR1 and CDR2 sequences are SGHAT and FQNNGV. The length of the CDR3 is 13 residues. Trimming cost V 5 bases and J 8 bases, with 12 bases left between them. The CDR3 coding sequence is TGTGCCAGCAGCCAGGAGCCGGACGAAAAACTGTTTTTT. Its translation: CASSQEPDEKLFF.

This clonotype was seen repeatedly, ten times or more. The CDR3 loop is CASSQVQGRNDNSPLHF. In DNA form, the CDR3 reads TGCGCCAGCAGCCAGGTACAGGGCAGGAACGATAATTCACCCCTCCACTTT. V and J are TRBV4-1 and TRBJ1-6, with D maybe TRBD1 (6 bases). The CDR3 has 17 residues. CDR1 MGHRA and CDR2 YSYEKL come from the germline V gene. V lost 3 bases to trimming and J lost 5 bases, with 17 bases between them.

This clonotype was recorded many times. The chain employs TRBV27 and TRBJ1-1, with D possibly matching TRBD1 (6 bases). The CDR3 is 16 amino acids. Germline V gene lookup returns CDR1 MNHEY and CDR2 SMNVEV (reference sequence). Trimming removed 4 bases at V and 4 bases at J, with 19 bases between. CDR3 DNA sequence: TGTGCCAGCAGTTCCGAAGGTCCGAAAGGGGGCACTGAAGCTTTCTTT. It codes for CASSSEGPKGGTEAFF.

There are many counts of this clonotype. The V gene is TRBV10-1, the J gene TRBJ1-1; 8 nucleotides agree with TRBD1. CDR1 is WNHNN and CDR2 is SYGVQD in the germline V gene (reference sequence). The CDR3 is 14 residues long. V lost 4 bases, J lost 4 bases, and 5 bases stayed unmatched. DNA for the CDR3: TGCGCCAGCAGTGGTGACAGGGGTGGCACTGAAGCTTTCTTT. It is translated as CASSGDRGGTEAFF.

This clonotype has a count of ten or more. The chain recombines TRBV4-1 with TRBJ2-3, with D unclear. The CDR3 is 14 residues long. V was pared by 0 bases and J by 6 bases, with 10 bases between. CDR1 is MGHRA and CDR2 is YSYEKL in the germline V gene. CDR3 region: CASSQERAPDTQYF. CDR3 nucleotide sequence: TGCGCCAGCAGCCAAGAACGGGCTCCGGATACGCAGTATTTT.

The chain uses TRBV7-9 and TRBJ2-7; 12 bases fit TRBD2. V gave up 3 bases and J gave up 3 bases; unmatched junction bases: 0. There are 14 residues in the CDR3. Germline-derived CDR1 and CDR2 are SEHNR and FQNEAQ (reference sequence). The CDR3 is CASSLGLAGYEQYF. The CDR3 region has the DNA TGTGCCAGCAGCTTGGGACTAGCGGGCTACGAGCAGTACTTC.

This clonotype has a count of ten or more. The chain has TRBV2 and TRBJ2-3, with TRBD2 identical over 11 bases. Germline trimming cut 6 bases from V and 1 base from J; bases unmatched to any gene: 3. From germline, CDR1 is SNHLY and CDR2 FYNNEI. The CDR3 spans 15 residues. CDR3 region: CASSETSGGTDTQYF. CDR3 DNA: TGTGCCAGCAGCGAGACTAGCGGGGGCACAGATACGCAGTATTTT.

Many counts were recorded for this clonotype. The chain employs TRBV5-5 and TRBJ2-7, with D perhaps matching TRBD1 (6 bases). V dropped 4 bases and J dropped 4 bases, with 9 bases sitting between them. This CDR3 has 12 amino acids. CDR1 is SGHKS, CDR2 YYEKEE, per germline (reference sequence). The CDR3 here is CASSKGGYEQYF. DNA for the CDR3: TGTGCCAGCAGCAAAGGGGGTTACGAGCAGTACTTC. Supplemented by reference TRBV5-5 and TRBJ2-7, the full variable domain reads DAGVTQSPTHLIKTRGQQVTLRCSPISGHKSVSWYQQVLGQGPQFIFQYYEKEERGRGNFPDRFSARQFPNYSSELNVNALLLGDSALYLCASSKGGYEQYFGPGTRLTVT.